The subject of this entry is one TCR beta chain. Original processing methods: Reference gene primer amplification gave nucleated cell count estimates. Measured with immunoSEQ multiplex PCR; TCRdb has only the in-frame clones, and not every one. Clone size and V and J calls were adopted from that table, with D and trimming inferred from the DNA. The sample holds 100,000 or so clones; just under 85% are singletons and the top ten take 12%. V lost 5 bases, J lost 4 bases, and 3 bases stayed unmatched. CDR1 is SGHAT, CDR2 FQDESV, per germline (reference sequence). The CDR3 runs to 13 residues. This entry comes from a study of blood T cell repertoires in COVID-19. Study in general: Both acute and convalescent COVID-19 samples were obtained from the United States, Italy and Spain. T cells, B-cell-depleted T cells, or PBMCs supplied cDNA or gDNA.

The sequenced sample was peripheral blood. This chain joins TRBV11-1 and TRBJ2-5, with 8 positions matching TRBD2. The sequence derives from a woman in her sixties or seventies with active or convalescent COVID-19. CDR3 bases: TGTGCCAGCAGCCCACGGGGGGGAGAGACCCAGTACTTC. Translation gives CASSPRGGETQYF.